This TCR beta chain was captured by sequencing in a study of cytomegalovirus exposure and HLA in healthy donors. Germline V CDR1 and CDR2: SNHLY, FYNNEI. The CDR3 has 11 residues. The V end was cut by 6 bases, the J end by 9 bases, with 9 bases between. The assay was immunoSEQ multiplex PCR, and TCRdb's table has in-frame clones only and misses some. There are roughly 300,000 clones in the sample; 86% occur only once, and about 0.8% lies in the top ten. This rearrangement joins TRBV2 to TRBJ2-1; the D gene is possibly TRBD2 (5 bases). The source of this sequence is a woman aged 18-29 years in good health and CMV-seronegative. Sequenced input: PBMCs. This CDR3 reads CASRTEGEQFF. The DNA for the CDR3 is TGTGCCAGCAGAACTGAGGGTGAGCAGTTCTTC.